What follows are 19 T cell receptor beta chains derived from one specimen sequenced in a study of blood T cell repertoires in COVID-19. The method was immunoSEQ multiplex PCR; TCRdb's version includes in-frame clones alone and lacks a portion of them. The profile covers 340,000 or so clones, with about nine tenths appearing a single time and 1% taken by the ten largest. The material sequenced was peripheral blood. The receptor source for this set is a man between 45 and 60 years old with active or convalescent COVID-19.

This chain links TRBV11-2 with TRBJ1-1; D is unresolved. The V and J ends lost 2 bases and 6 bases respectively, with 13 bases between them. Germline lookup yields CDR1 SGHAT and CDR2 FQNNGV. The CDR3 runs to 14 residues. The CDR3 here is CASSLSPREAEAFF. In DNA, the CDR3 is TGTGCCAGCAGCTTAAGCCCCAGAGAGGCTGAAGCTTTCTTT.

This chain links TRBV7-3 with TRBJ2-1; 10 nucleotides align to TRBD2. V gave up 2 bases and J gave up 4 bases; unmatched junction bases: 5. CDR1 is SGHTA and CDR2 is FQGTGA in the germline V gene. The CDR3 has 16 amino acids. The CDR3 region is CASSLLSAGGYNEQFF. The CDR3 nucleotides read TGTGCCAGCAGCTTACTTTCAGCGGGGGGGTACAATGAGCAGTTCTTC.

The rearrangement links TRBV6-5 to TRBJ2-7; no clear D. V lost 5 bases and J 0 bases, leaving 8 bases between the germline ends. The CDR3 has 13 amino acids. Germline V gene sequence: CDR1 MNHEY, CDR2 SVGAGI. The CDR3, as DNA: TGTGCCAGCAGTAAGGCGGCCTCCTACGAGCAGTACTTC. It encodes CASSKAASYEQYF.

The rearrangement joins TRBV28 to TRBJ1-2; TRBD1 agrees at 8 bases. Germline CDR1 is MDHEN and CDR2 is SYDVKM. The CDR3 is made up of 18 amino acids. With V trimmed by 2 bases and J by 1 base, 12 bases remained unmatched. CDR3 sequence: CASSLSLGTGGVNYGYTF. The CDR3 nucleotides read TGTGCCAGCAGTTTAAGTCTGGGGACAGGAGGGGTTAACTATGGCTACACCTTC.

The V and J genes are TRBV7-9 and TRBJ2-1, with D perhaps matching TRBD2 (6 bases). The length of the CDR3 is 12 residues. Germline assignment: CDR1 SEHNR and CDR2 FQNEAQ (reference sequence). V lost 9 bases and J lost 6, with 12 bases in between. The CDR3 coding sequence is TGTGCCAGTGCCGGGGGACTCAATGAGCAGTTCTTC. It specifies CASAGGLNEQFF.

V usage is TRBV29-1 and J usage is TRBJ1-4, with D possibly matching TRBD1 (6 bases). The germline CDR1 and CDR2 sequences are SQVTM and ANQGSEA. The CDR3 is 14 residues long. Trimming left V 4 bases short and J 4 bases short, with 13 bases between. The CDR3 here is CSVGLDRDNEKLFF. DNA for the CDR3: TGCAGCGTTGGATTGGACAGAGATAATGAAAAACTGTTTTTT.

This chain links TRBV11-3 with TRBJ2-1; 8 bases map to TRBD2. The trim removed 6 bases at V and 3 bases at J, leaving 7 bases unmatched. The CDR3 runs 15 residues. Germline V gene sequence: CDR1 SGHNT, CDR2 YENEEA. The DNA of the CDR3 is TGTGCCAGCAGTACCGCGGGGGGAGTCTACAATGAGCAGTTCTTC. Its translation is CASSTAGGVYNEQFF.

The rearrangement joins TRBV2 to TRBJ1-6, with D uncertain. Germline loops: CDR1 SNHLY, CDR2 FYNNEI. Trimming left V 4 bases short and J 3 bases short, with 10 bases between. This CDR3 has 15 amino acids. CDR3 amino acids: CASSAFGVYNSPLHF. The CDR3 DNA follows: TGTGCCAGCAGTGCTTTCGGGGTCTATAATTCACCCCTCCACTTT.

This chain connects TRBV6-2 or TRBV6-3 to TRBJ1-3, with D maybe TRBD1 (5 bases). Germline V gives CDR1 MNHEY, CDR2 SVGEGT. The CDR3 runs to 15 residues. The V end was cut by 2 bases, the J end by 4 bases, with 12 bases between. This chain's CDR3 is CASSYEPGVGNTIYF. The CDR3 DNA reads as TGTGCCAGCAGTTACGAACCGGGGGTCGGAAACACCATATATTTT.

This clone was observed once. The chain has TRBV5-4 and TRBJ2-7, with 8 bases that match TRBD1. There are 15 residues in the CDR3. Germline-derived CDR1 and CDR2 are SGHNT and YYREEE (reference sequence). After removal of 4 bases from V and 2 bases from J, the junction contained 8 bases not matched to a gene. CDR3: CASSPQGALTYEQYF. CDR3 coding DNA: TGTGCCAGCAGCCCCCAGGGGGCCTTAACCTACGAGCAGTACTTC.

A remark on this clone: The identical CDR3 is also encoded by other nucleotide sequences in the sample. The chain is built from TRBV5-1 and TRBJ2-5; 13 bases are shared with TRBD2. This CDR3 contains 16 residues. With V trimmed by 0 bases and J by 5 bases, 4 bases remained unmatched. CDR1 and CDR2 from the germline V gene are SGHRS and YFSETQ. CDR3 nucleotides: TGCGCCAGCAGCTTGGGACTAGCGGGGGGCGTGGAGACCCAGTACTTC. It specifies CASSLGLAGGVETQYF.

The chain has TRBV6-5 and TRBJ1-5; D possibly corresponds to TRBD1 (6 bases). The V end lost 9 bases, the J end lost 5 bases, and 14 bases lay between the germline ends. This CDR3 region has 13 residues. The germline gives CDR1 MNHEY, CDR2 SVGAGI. CDR3 coding DNA: TGTGCCAGTACAGGGTTGGGCGATCAGCCCCAGCATTTT. Translation: CASTGLGDQPQHF.

The chain is built from TRBV7-9 and TRBJ1-2; a weak D match, TRBD1 (5 bases). V lost 3 bases and J lost 4, with 12 bases in between. The CDR3 is 14 residues long. Germline-derived CDR1 and CDR2 are SEHNR and FQNEAQ (reference sequence). In nucleotides, the CDR3 is TGTGCCAGCAGCTTCGGGGGAAAGGTCTATGGCTACACCTTC. This encodes CASSFGGKVYGYTF.

The chain recombines TRBV3-1 (or the pseudogene TRBV3-2) with TRBJ2-5; a weak D match, TRBD2 (5 bases). The CDR3 totals 13 residues. Germline assignment: CDR1 LGHDT and CDR2 YNNKEL (reference sequence). Between the trimmed V and J ends, which lost 2 bases and 1 base, there was a span of 5 bases. The CDR3 region is CASSQRGQETQYF. The CDR3 coding sequence is TGTGCCAGCAGCCAACGGGGCCAAGAGACCCAGTACTTC.

V and J are TRBV5-6 and TRBJ1-5; 9 nucleotides line up with TRBD1. The CDR3 is 13 residues long. In germline, CDR1 is SGHDT, CDR2 YYEEEE. Losses at the gene ends were 4 bases for V and 8 bases for J; bases not matched to a gene: 4. The CDR3 nucleotides are TGTGCCAGCAGCATGGGGACAGGGAAGCCCCAGCATTTT. Translated: CASSMGTGKPQHF.

This chain connects TRBV2 to TRBJ2-7, with TRBD2 matching 8 bases. The CDR3 totals 15 residues. The germline CDR1 and CDR2 sequences are SNHLY and FYNNEI. J was trimmed by 1 base and V by 4 bases; bases with no gene match: 6. DNA for the CDR3: TGTGCCAGCAGTGCCATAGCGGGGACTTCCTACGAGCAGTACTTC. This encodes CASSAIAGTSYEQYF.

This chain joins TRBV6-1 and TRBJ1-2; TRBD1 is a possible D gene (6 bases). This CDR3 comprises 13 residues. Germline-derived CDR1 and CDR2 are MNHNS and SASEGT. V was clipped by 3 bases and J by 3 bases, with 8 bases between them. The CDR3 here is CASSDSGDYGYTF. The CDR3 DNA reads TGTGCCAGCAGTGATTCAGGGGACTATGGCTACACCTTC.

In nucleotides, the CDR3 is TGTGCCAGCTCTCGGACAGGGGGCGTAGGGAATGAGCAGTTCTTC. Its translation: CASSRTGGVGNEQFF. The chain carries TRBV7-2 and TRBJ2-1; TRBD1 aligns across 11 bases. V shed 8 bases, J shed 7 bases, and the junction held 10 bases outside the gene matches. Germline assignment: CDR1 SGHTA and CDR2 FQGNSA. This CDR3 is built from 15 residues.

The chain is built from TRBV29-1 and TRBJ1-1; D gene ambiguous. Trimming took 2 bases from V and 5 from J, leaving 9 bases between them. This CDR3 spans 12 amino acids. Per germline, CDR1 SQVTM and CDR2 ANQGSEA. CDR3 protein: CSVEPGGTEAFF. Written as DNA, the CDR3 is TGCAGCGTTGAACCGGGTGGGACTGAAGCTTTCTTT.